Listed below are T cell receptor beta chains from one sample, sequenced in a study of CD8 T cells in ankylosing spondylitis. TCRdb called the 5' RACE reads again in MiXCR, with one record for every CDR3 protein. Altogether under 950,000 distinct CDR3 sequences are present, around 17% being singletons, with the ten largest covering over 15%. The source material was blood, either unsorted or a sorted T cell fraction (not recorded which). These receptors were obtained from a male donor with ankylosing spondylitis. CDR3s include the opening cysteine and the closing phenylalanine or tryptophan. The D gene is left open where the match is weak. Some rows mark clone size as missing; the rest say once, few, many or name a class of expanded clone.

v_call,j_call,clone_size,d_call,cdr3_nt,cdr3_aa
TRBV20-1,TRBJ1-1,few,-,TGCAGTGCTAGGGGAACCTTGGGGACTGAAGCTTTCTTT,CSARGTLGTEAFF
TRBV5-6,TRBJ2-6,few,-,TGTGCCAGCAGTCAGAAGTCTGTCGGGGGCCTCAAGGGGTCTGGGGCCAACGTCCTGACTTTC,CASSQKSVGGLKGSGANVLTF
TRBV7-9,TRBJ2-5,once,-,TGTGCCAGCAGCTTGGCCCAGATCCAAGAGACCCAGTACTTC,CASSLAQIQETQYF
TRBV19,TRBJ1-1,-,-,TGTGCCAGCATGCTCGGGGGGAACACTGAAGCTTTCTTT,CASMLGGNTEAFF
TRBV12-3/TRBV12-4,TRBJ1-5,few,-,TGTGCCAGCAGGGGAGGGATTAACCAGGGGCCCCAGCATTTT,CASRGGINQGPQHF
TRBV5-1,TRBJ2-7,-,TRBD1,TGCGCCAGCAGCTCCTACGCTGGGACAGGCTACGAGCAGTACTTC,CASSSYAGTGYEQYF
TRBV5-1,TRBJ2-7,few,-,TGCGCCAGCAGCGCCGGGACACCCACCTACGAGCAGTACTTC,CASSAGTPTYEQYF
TRBV5-6,TRBJ2-5,many,-,TGTGCCAGCAGCTTGCTGAGAGAGACCCAGTACTTC,CASSLLRETQYF
TRBV6-1,TRBJ1-1,-,-,TGTGCCAGCACCCCCCTCTGGGACACTGAAGCTTTCTTT,CASTPLWDTEAFF
TRBV15,TRBJ1-4,-,-,TGTGCCACCAGCAGCGGACAGTCATCGGGAAAACTGTTTTTT,CATSSGQSSGKLFF
TRBV29-1,TRBJ2-5,-,TRBD2,TGCAGCGTTGTAGGACTAGCGGGAGGGTTTCGCTTCGGAGAGACCCAGTACTTC,CSVVGLAGGFRFGETQYF
TRBV20-1,TRBJ2-5,few,-,TGCAGTGCTAGAGATCCTCGGCTAGTCTTGGAGACCCAGTACTTC,CSARDPRLVLETQYF
TRBV29-1,TRBJ2-3,few,TRBD2,TGCAGCGTTGAAGGGGTAACTAGCGGGACGACAGATACGCAGTATTTT,CSVEGVTSGTTDTQYF
TRBV11-2,TRBJ2-5,-,TRBD2,TGTGCCAGCAGCTTACAGTCCAGCGGGAGAGGTCAAGAGACCCAGTACTTC,CASSLQSSGRGQETQYF
TRBV18,TRBJ2-1,few,TRBD2,TGTGCCAGCTCTTATACTAGCGGGAAGAGTTACAATGAGCAGTTCTTC,CASSYTSGKSYNEQFF
TRBV30,TRBJ1-1,-,TRBD1,TGTGCCTGGAGTAACAGGGGAGTTTTCACTGAAGCTTTCTTT,CAWSNRGVFTEAFF
TRBV3-1,TRBJ1-5,-,-,TGTGCCAGCAGCAAACAAACGGAATCAGCGAACCAGCATTTT,CASSKQTESANQHF
TRBV27,TRBJ1-4,-,-,TGTGCCAGCAGTCCATACCCGGGGAAAAAACTGTTTTTT,CASSPYPGKKLFF
TRBV2,TRBJ2-7,few,-,TGTGCCAGCAAGGACTTTACCGGGATACCGTACTTC,CASKDFTGIPYF
TRBV6-2/TRBV6-3,TRBJ2-7,-,-,TGTGCCAGCAGCCAGACACAATACGAGCAGTACTTC,CASSQTQYEQYF
TRBV20-1,TRBJ2-3,-,TRBD2,TGCAGTGCTAGAGATCCCCGGGAGGCACTCACAGATACGCAGTATTTT,CSARDPREALTDTQYF
TRBV12-3/TRBV12-4,TRBJ2-7,many,TRBD1,TGTGCCAGCAGTTTGGCGGGACAGGGGTCCTACGAGCAGTACTTC,CASSLAGQGSYEQYF
TRBV7-3,TRBJ2-2,-,TRBD2,TGTGCCAGCAGGGCTAGCGGGCTCGGGGAGCTGTTTTTT,CASRASGLGELFF
TRBV20-1,TRBJ2-7,-,-,TGCAGTGCCTTACCGGGACCGCCTGAGTACGAGCAGTACTTC,CSALPGPPEYEQYF
TRBV6-2/TRBV6-3,TRBJ1-1,-,-,TGTGCCAGCAGTAGAGGGGATTACAACACTGAAGCTTTCTTT,CASSRGDYNTEAFF
TRBV5-1,TRBJ1-1,-,TRBD1,TGCGCCAGCAGCTTGGTCCCAGGGGGCGCGACTGAAGCTTTCTTT,CASSLVPGGATEAFF
TRBV9,TRBJ1-2,few,TRBD1,TGTGCCAGCAGCTTCGGGGACAGCCTTAACTATGGCTACACCTTC,CASSFGDSLNYGYTF
TRBV5-1,TRBJ1-4,few,-,TGCGCCAGCAGCTCAGGGACGGGGGTAAAGGAAAAACTGTTTTTT,CASSSGTGVKEKLFF
TRBV7-2,TRBJ2-2,-,TRBD1,TGTGCCAGCAGCCCACCAGGGGGCGAAGCCGGGGAGCTGTTTTTT,CASSPPGGEAGELFF
TRBV5-4,TRBJ2-2,few,TRBD2,TGTGCCAGCAGCCTAGCGGGAGGTAAACCCGGGGAGCTGTTTTTT,CASSLAGGKPGELFF
TRBV2,TRBJ2-7,few,TRBD1,TGTGCCAGCACAGGAACAGGGGGCTTGGGCGAGCAGTACTTC,CASTGTGGLGEQYF
TRBV7-9,TRBJ1-1,-,-,TGTGCCAGCAGTCCCGGACACCATCCGAGAGCTTTCTTT,CASSPGHHPRAFF
TRBV10-3,TRBJ1-5,many,TRBD1,TGTGCCATCAGTGGGACAGGCGATAGCAATCAGCCCCAGCATTTT,CAISGTGDSNQPQHF
TRBV5-1,TRBJ1-2,-,-,TGCGCCAGCAGCTTGTTGGTATTTGGCTACACCTTC,CASSLLVFGYTF
TRBV24-1,TRBJ2-1,-,TRBD2,TGTGCCACCAGTGACCCGTGGGCGGGAGGGCCGAATGAGCAGTTCTTC,CATSDPWAGGPNEQFF
TRBV16,TRBJ1-5,many,TRBD1,TGTGCCAGCAGCGACAGGGGACAGGGCCTCGCTAGCAATCAGCCCCAGCATTTT,CASSDRGQGLASNQPQHF
TRBV29-1,TRBJ2-4,-,-,TGCAGCGTTGTAGGAGGGTACAACATTCAGTACTTC,CSVVGGYNIQYF
TRBV12-3/TRBV12-4,TRBJ1-1,-,TRBD1,TGTGCCAGCAGTTTCCAGGGGGCTCTCGCTGAAGCTTTCTTT,CASSFQGALAEAFF
TRBV5-1,TRBJ1-1,few,-,TGCGCCAGCAGCTTGGGGACAGACGGAGAAGCTTTCTTT,CASSLGTDGEAFF
TRBV2,TRBJ1-5,once,-,TGTGCCAGCAGTGGAATCGGTTTGGGCAATCAGCCCCAGCATTTT,CASSGIGLGNQPQHF
TRBV12-3/TRBV12-4,TRBJ2-3,many,-,TGTGCCAGCAGTTTCGGGCCCGATACGCAGTATTTT,CASSFGPDTQYF
TRBV28,TRBJ2-5,few,TRBD2,TGTGCCAGCAGTAGACCCGGGACTAGTTTCGAGACCCAGTACTTC,CASSRPGTSFETQYF
TRBV18,TRBJ2-1,few,-,TGTGCCAGCCACCAGGAAGGGCCCAATGAGCAGTTCTTC,CASHQEGPNEQFF
TRBV28,TRBJ1-2,once,-,TGTGCCAGCAGTAACGTCCGGGGAAACTATGGCTACACCTTC,CASSNVRGNYGYTF